Listed below are T cell receptor beta chains from one sample, sequenced in a study of T cells in Graves' hyperthyroidism and ophthalmopathy. A single record per CDR3 protein comes from TCRdb applying MiXCR to the multiplex PCR reads. The sample lists 250,000 or so distinct CDR3 sequences, over 12% seen once, with roughly 30% in the top ten. Material: blood. These receptors were taken from a woman between 50 and 59 years old with Graves' hyperthyroidism that later progressed to Graves' ophthalmopathy. Each CDR3 is given with its conserved first and last residue. A D gene is named only where the DNA matches it firmly. Clone size is given for some rows only: seen once, a few or many times, or a class if the clone is expanded.

J: TRBJ2-5; D: TRBD2; size: many; V: TRBV28; CDR3: CASSRPGTSGETQYF; DNA: TGTGCCAGCAGCCGTCCCGGGACTAGTGGAGAGACCCAGTACTTC
J: TRBJ2-7; D: TRBD2; size: many; V: TRBV20-1; CDR3: CSAIQAGGGEQYF; DNA: TGCAGTGCCATACAAGCGGGAGGCGGCGAGCAGTACTTC
J: TRBJ1-3; D: -; size: few; V: TRBV12-3/TRBV12-4; CDR3: CASSSYRAGNTIYF; DNA: TGTGCCAGCAGTTCGTACAGGGCTGGAAACACCATATATTTT
J: TRBJ1-4; D: TRBD1; size: few; V: TRBV5-1; CDR3: CASSTTGLDNEKLFF; DNA: TGCGCCAGCAGCACGACAGGGCTTGATAATGAAAAACTGTTTTTT
J: TRBJ2-5; D: TRBD2; size: many; V: TRBV2; CDR3: CASSSGRETQYF; DNA: TGTGCCAGCAGCAGCGGGAGGGAGACCCAGTACTTC
J: TRBJ2-7; D: -; size: -; V: TRBV19; CDR3: CASSSLSHNVEQYF; DNA: TGTGCCAGTAGTTCACTTTCTCATAATGTCGAGCAGTACTTC
J: TRBJ1-2; D: -; size: many; V: TRBV2; CDR3: CASSVGPRYGYTF; DNA: TGTGCCAGCAGTGTAGGGCCCCGCTATGGCTACACCTTC
J: TRBJ2-2; D: -; size: few; V: TRBV28; CDR3: CASSEFKANTGELFF; DNA: TGTGCCAGCAGTGAATTCAAGGCGAACACCGGGGAGCTGTTTTTT
J: TRBJ2-5; D: TRBD2; size: -; V: TRBV11-1; CDR3: CASSPQPGLAGAETQYF; DNA: TGTGCCAGCAGCCCACAGCCGGGACTAGCGGGAGCAGAGACCCAGTACTTC
J: TRBJ1-1; D: -; size: many; V: TRBV20-1; CDR3: CSAPGLGTEAFF; DNA: TGCAGTGCTCCAGGGTTGGGGACTGAAGCTTTCTTT
J: TRBJ1-2; D: TRBD1; size: -; V: TRBV6-4; CDR3: CASSDGTGGYGYTF; DNA: TGTGCCAGCAGTGACGGGACAGGGGGCTATGGCTACACCTTC
J: TRBJ1-3; D: -; size: -; V: TRBV20-1; CDR3: CSAPDMGKGNTIYF; DNA: TGCAGTGCTCCTGACATGGGGAAGGGGAACACCATATATTTT
J: TRBJ2-4; D: TRBD2; size: few; V: TRBV7-2; CDR3: CASSPGLGAQLAKNIQYF; DNA: TGTGCCAGCAGCCCTGGACTAGGCGCCCAACTAGCCAAAAACATTCAGTACTTC
J: TRBJ2-3; D: -; size: -; V: TRBV5-5; CDR3: CASSDARVSTDTQYF; DNA: TGTGCCAGCAGCGATGCAAGGGTTAGCACAGATACGCAGTATTTT
J: TRBJ2-7; D: -; size: many; V: TRBV30; CDR3: CAWSGGPYEQYF; DNA: TGTGCCTGGAGCGGGGGCCCCTACGAGCAGTACTTC
J: TRBJ2-2; D: -; size: -; V: TRBV12-3/TRBV12-4; CDR3: CASSHGASLELFF; DNA: TGTGCCAGCAGCCATGGGGCTTCCTTGGAGCTGTTTTTT
J: TRBJ2-7; D: TRBD2; size: many; V: TRBV5-1; CDR3: CASSLRRGLAVHEQYF; DNA: TGCGCCAGCAGCTTACGCCGGGGACTAGCAGTCCACGAGCAGTACTTC
J: TRBJ2-7; D: TRBD2; size: many; V: TRBV27; CDR3: CASTPGLASFPSTEQYF; DNA: TGTGCCAGCACCCCGGGACTAGCGTCTTTCCCCTCTACGGAGCAGTACTTC
J: TRBJ2-1; D: TRBD1; size: many; V: TRBV12-3/TRBV12-4; CDR3: CASRPGTGMFNEQFF; DNA: TGTGCCAGCAGGCCCGGGACAGGGATGTTCAATGAGCAGTTCTTC
J: TRBJ1-5; D: TRBD1; size: -; V: TRBV20-1; CDR3: CSACRPGQGQQPQHF; DNA: TGCAGTGCTTGTCGACCGGGACAGGGCCAACAGCCCCAGCATTTT
J: TRBJ2-1; D: -; size: -; V: TRBV14; CDR3: CASSQTGRNGEQFF; DNA: TGTGCCAGCAGTCAGACAGGCCGGAATGGAGAGCAGTTCTTC
J: TRBJ1-2; D: -; size: many; V: TRBV2; CDR3: CASIVGGSSYGYTF; DNA: TGTGCCAGCATCGTTGGGGGAAGCAGTTATGGCTACACCTTC
J: TRBJ2-1; D: TRBD2; size: once; V: TRBV28; CDR3: CASSLGLAGDNEQFF; DNA: TGTGCCAGCAGTTTAGGCCTAGCGGGAGACAATGAGCAGTTCTTC
J: TRBJ2-1; D: TRBD2; size: many; V: TRBV20-1; CDR3: CSAQVGLAGYSSYNEQFF; DNA: TGCAGTGCTCAAGTGGGCCTAGCGGGGTACAGCTCCTACAATGAGCAGTTCTTC
J: TRBJ2-1; D: -; size: many; V: TRBV11-2; CDR3: CASSLGRGHEQFF; DNA: TGTGCCAGCAGCTTAGGGAGGGGGCATGAGCAGTTCTTC
J: TRBJ2-2; D: TRBD1; size: -; V: TRBV27; CDR3: CASSFGQVNGELFF; DNA: TGTGCCAGCAGTTTCGGACAGGTTAACGGGGAGCTGTTTTTT
J: TRBJ2-7; D: -; size: -; V: TRBV20-1; CDR3: CSAPIGHQRYEQYF; DNA: TGCAGTGCTCCCATTGGACACCAGAGATACGAGCAGTACTTC
J: TRBJ2-3; D: TRBD1; size: many; V: TRBV28; CDR3: CASRRQGLSTDTQYF; DNA: TGTGCCAGCAGACGACAGGGCCTAAGCACAGATACGCAGTATTTT
J: TRBJ2-1; D: TRBD2; size: many; V: TRBV11-2; CDR3: CASSFGAGVWNEQFF; DNA: TGTGCCAGCAGCTTTGGAGCGGGAGTCTGGAATGAGCAGTTCTTC